This TCR beta chain is from a study of identical twins. Template switching introduced a universal primer site, and the cDNA bore unique molecular identifiers. MiXCR was run by TCRdb on the 5' RACE reads, yielding one entry per CDR3 protein. The table shows roughly 230,000 distinct CDR3 sequences, with about 8.3% occurring only once. Study-level points and caveats: Analyses based on zero insertions could be partly confounded by invariant MAIT and iNKT cells. A lower insertion count was a feature of abundant cord blood beta clonotypes, with no such feature in memory repertoires. Instead of following the same donors, the conclusions were based on cross-sectional statistical analysis.

In this sample, this clonotype turned up a few times. Its antigen remains unidentified. V lost 4 bases, J lost 5 bases, and 18 bases lay in between. Per germline, CDR1 SGHTA and CDR2 FQGNSA. CDR3 size: 16 residues. The data also belong to a second study, concerning yellow fever vaccine responses in identical twins.

The source of this sequence is a woman aged 18-29 years in good health. The V call is TRBV7-2, the J call TRBJ2-1; no firm D call. Sequenced sample: CD8+ T cells sorted from blood. As DNA, the CDR3 is TGTGCCAGCAGCTCCCTATTACCACGCCTAAACAATGAGCAGTTCTTC. This translates into CASSSLLPRLNNEQFF.